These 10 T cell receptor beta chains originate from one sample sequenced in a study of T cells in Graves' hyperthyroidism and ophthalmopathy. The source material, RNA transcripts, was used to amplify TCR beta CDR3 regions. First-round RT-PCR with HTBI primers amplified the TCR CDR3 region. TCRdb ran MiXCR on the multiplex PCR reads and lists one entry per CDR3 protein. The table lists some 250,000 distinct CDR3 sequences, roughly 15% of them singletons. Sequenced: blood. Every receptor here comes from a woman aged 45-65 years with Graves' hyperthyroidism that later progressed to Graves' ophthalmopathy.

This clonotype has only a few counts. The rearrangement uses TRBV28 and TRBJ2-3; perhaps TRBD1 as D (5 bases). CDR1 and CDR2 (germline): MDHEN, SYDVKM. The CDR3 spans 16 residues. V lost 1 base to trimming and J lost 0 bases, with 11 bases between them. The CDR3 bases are TGTGCCAGCAGTTTATCCTCGGCAGGGAGCACAGATACGCAGTATTTT. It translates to CASSLSSAGSTDTQYF.

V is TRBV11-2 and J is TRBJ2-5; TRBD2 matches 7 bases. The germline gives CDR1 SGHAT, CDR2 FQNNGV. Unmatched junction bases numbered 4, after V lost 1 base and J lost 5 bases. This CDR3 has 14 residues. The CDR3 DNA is TGTGCCAGCAGCTTAGGCTCGCGGGGGGAGACCCAGTACTTC. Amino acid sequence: CASSLGSRGETQYF.

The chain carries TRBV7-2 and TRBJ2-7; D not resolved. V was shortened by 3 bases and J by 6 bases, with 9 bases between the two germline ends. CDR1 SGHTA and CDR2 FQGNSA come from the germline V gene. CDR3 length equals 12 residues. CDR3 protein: CASSFPPGEQYF. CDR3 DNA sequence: TGTGCCAGCAGCTTCCCCCCGGGCGAGCAGTACTTC. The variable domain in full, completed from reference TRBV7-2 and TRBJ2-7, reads GAGVSQSPSNKVTEKGKDVELRCDPISGHTALYWYRQSLGQGLEFLIYFQGNSAPDKSGLPSDRFSAERTGGSVSTLTIQRTQQEDSAVYLCASSFPPGEQYFGPGTRLTVT.

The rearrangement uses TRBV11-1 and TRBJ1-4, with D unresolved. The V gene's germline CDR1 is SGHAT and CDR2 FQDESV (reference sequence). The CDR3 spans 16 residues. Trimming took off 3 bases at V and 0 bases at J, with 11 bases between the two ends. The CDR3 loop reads CASSFSVEATNEKLFF. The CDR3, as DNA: TGTGCCAGCAGCTTTTCCGTGGAAGCAACTAATGAAAAACTGTTTTTT.

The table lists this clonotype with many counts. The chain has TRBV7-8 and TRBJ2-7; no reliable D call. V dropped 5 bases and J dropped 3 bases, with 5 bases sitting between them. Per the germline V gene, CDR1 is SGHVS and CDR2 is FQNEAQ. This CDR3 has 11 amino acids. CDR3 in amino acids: CASSIHYEQYF. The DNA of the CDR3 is TGTGCCAGCAGCATCCACTACGAGCAGTACTTC.

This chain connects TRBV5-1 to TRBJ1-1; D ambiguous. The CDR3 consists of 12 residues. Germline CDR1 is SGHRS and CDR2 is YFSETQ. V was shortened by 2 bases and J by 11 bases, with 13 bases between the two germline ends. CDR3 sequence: CASSLLSGMAFF. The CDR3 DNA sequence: TGCGCCAGCAGCTTACTTAGCGGGATGGCTTTCTTT. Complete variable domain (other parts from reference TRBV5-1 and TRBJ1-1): KAGVTQTPRYLIKTRGQQVTLSCSPISGHRSVSWYQQTPGQGLQFLFEYFSETQRNKGNFPGRFSGRQFSNSRSEMNVSTLELGDSALYLCASSLLSGMAFFGQGTRLTVV.

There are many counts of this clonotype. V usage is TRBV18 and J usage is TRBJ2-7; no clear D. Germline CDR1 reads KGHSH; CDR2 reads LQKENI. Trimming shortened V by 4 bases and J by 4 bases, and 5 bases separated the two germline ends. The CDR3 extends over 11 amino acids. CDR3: CASSRDYEQYF. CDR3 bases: TGTGCCAGCTCACGCGATTACGAGCAGTACTTC.

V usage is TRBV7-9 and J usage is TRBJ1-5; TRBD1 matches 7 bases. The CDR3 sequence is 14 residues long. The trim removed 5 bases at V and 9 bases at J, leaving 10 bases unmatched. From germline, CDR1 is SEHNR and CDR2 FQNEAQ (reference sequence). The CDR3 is CASSLAQGGSPQHF. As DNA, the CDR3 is TGTGCCAGCAGCCTCGCCCAGGGGGGTTCGCCCCAGCATTTT.

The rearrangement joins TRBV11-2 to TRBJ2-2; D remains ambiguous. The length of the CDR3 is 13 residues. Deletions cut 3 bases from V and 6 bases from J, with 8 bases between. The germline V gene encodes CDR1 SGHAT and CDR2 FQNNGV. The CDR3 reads CASSFSKPGELFF. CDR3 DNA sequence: TGTGCCAGCAGCTTTTCTAAACCCGGGGAGCTGTTTTTT.

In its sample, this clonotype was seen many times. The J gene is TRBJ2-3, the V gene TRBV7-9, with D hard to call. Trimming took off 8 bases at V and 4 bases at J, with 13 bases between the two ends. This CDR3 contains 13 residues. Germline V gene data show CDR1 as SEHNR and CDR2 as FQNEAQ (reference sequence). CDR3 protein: CASEAVGADTQYF. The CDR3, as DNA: TGTGCCAGCGAGGCAGTTGGCGCAGATACGCAGTATTTT. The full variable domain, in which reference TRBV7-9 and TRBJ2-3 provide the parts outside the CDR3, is DTGVSQNPRHKITKRGQNVTFRCDPISEHNRLYWYRQTLGQGPEFLTYFQNEAQLEKSRLLSDRFSAERPKGSFSTLEIQRTEQGDSAMYLCASEAVGADTQYFGPGTRLTVL.